This TCR beta chain was sequenced in a study of untreated major depressive disorder. Study-level results: Each subject's top five TRBV05-01 clones were all private. A comparatively small sample limits the generalizability of these findings. TRBV05-01 (Vbeta 5.1) usage was higher in CD4+ T cells of depressed patients than controls.

This CDR3 contains 16 residues. CDR1 SGHAT and CDR2 FQNNGV come from the germline V gene. V lost 5 bases and J lost 6; bases outside the gene matches: 10. Only in-frame clones appear in the TCRdb table, and some are missing; sequencing was by immunoSEQ multiplex PCR. Among about 21,000 clones, roughly 86% were seen once, and the ten largest hold approximately 0.45%. About this clone: Its antigen is still unknown.

All participants were of European descent. The chain couples TRBV11-2 to TRBJ2-2, with 9 bases identical to TRBD2. The sequenced sample was CD4+ T cells from PBMCs. This clonotype originated in a middle-aged woman in good health. The CDR3 DNA is TGTGCCAGCAGCAGGAGAGTAGCGGGGGCCCCCGGGGAGCTGTTTTTT. It specifies CASSRRVAGAPGELFF.